The 13 T cell receptor beta chains below were found in one sample sequenced in a study of RUNX1 and TCR beta rearrangement in T-cell leukemia. TCR beta DJ and VDJ rearrangements were read by next generation amplicon sequencing. TCRdb reprocessed the PCR reads with MiXCR, giving one entry per CDR3 protein. The sample contains some 210 distinct CDR3 sequences, 30% to 40% of which appear only once. The source material was blood. These receptors were taken from a male donor with T-cell acute lymphoblastic leukemia.

This clonotype is termed large. The chain recombines TRBV12-3 or TRBV12-4 with TRBJ1-1, with TRBD1 as a possible D gene (5 bases). The CDR3 spans 13 residues. Trimming cost V 5 bases and J 5 bases, with 12 bases left between them. The DNA of the CDR3 is TGTGCCAGCAGTCCGGACACTGGTACTGAAGCTTTCTTT. It specifies CASSPDTGTEAFF.

The V gene is TRBV20-1, the J gene TRBJ1-2, with D unclear. This CDR3 contains 15 residues. The ends were cut back, 0 bases at V and 5 bases at J, with 16 bases in the middle. Germline lookup yields CDR1 DFQATT and CDR2 SNEGSKA (reference sequence). CDR3: CSARDSEGSRYGYTF. The CDR3 coding sequence is TGCAGTGCTAGAGATTCGGAGGGAAGTAGGTATGGCTACACCTTC.

Judged by abundance, this clonotype is large. The chain is built from TRBV5-6 and TRBJ1-2, with 7 bases lining up with TRBD1. Germline V gene data show CDR1 as SGHDT and CDR2 as YYEEEE. J lost 7 bases, V lost 2 bases, and 14 bases had no gene match. The CDR3 sequence is 16 residues long. The CDR3 region has the DNA TGTGCCAGCAGCTTTGAACAGGGGCTTAACCCTCTTGGCTACACCTTC. As protein: CASSFEQGLNPLGYTF.

The chain employs TRBV10-3 and TRBJ1-1, with TRBD1 matching 8 bases. The CDR3 runs to 13 residues. V lost 6 bases to trimming and J lost 3 bases; unmatched junction nucleotides: 3. Germline V gene lookup returns CDR1 ENHRY and CDR2 SYGVKD. The CDR3 DNA reads as TGTGCCATCAGACAGGGGGAGGACACTGAAGCTTTCTTT. Translation gives CAIRQGEDTEAFF.

By proportion, this clonotype is large (0.1 to 1%). The rearrangement links TRBV12-3 or TRBV12-4 to TRBJ1-1; D ambiguous. The CDR3 spans 12 residues. V was clipped by 6 bases and J by 7 bases, with 12 bases between them. The chain's CDR3 is CASRLSSGEAFF. DNA of the CDR3: TGTGCCAGCAGATTATCAAGTGGTGAAGCTTTCTTT.

About this clonotype itself: The germline gene is not matched at one end of the junction; a read error may be the cause. This chain links TRBV6-5 with TRBJ1-1; TRBD1 might be the D (6 bases). The CDR3 totals 16 residues. Germline values: CDR1 MNHEY, CDR2 SVGAGI. Here the CDR3 DNA reads TGTGCCAGCAGCTCCAGACAGATCCCCAGGGACACTGAAGCTCTCTTT. The encoded protein is CASSSRQIPRDTEALF.

Note on this clonotype: A much larger clone lies a single base off, so this may be a read error. The chain uses TRBV12-3 or TRBV12-4 and TRBJ1-5, with unresolved D. V was shortened by 6 bases and J by 0 bases, with 12 bases between the two germline ends. This CDR3 contains 15 residues. In DNA, the CDR3 is TGTGCCAGCAGGCCCGGTCCGGGTAGCAATCAGCCCCAGCATTTT. Translation: CASRPGPGSNQPQHF.

By proportion, this clonotype is large. V usage is TRBV20-1 and J usage is TRBJ2-7, with 11 nucleotides matching TRBD1. CDR3 size: 14 residues. CDR1 is DFQATT and CDR2 is SNEGSKA in the germline V gene (reference sequence). The junction had 8 bases not matched to a gene; V was cut back by 3 bases and J by 7 bases. The CDR3 sequence is CSARDRGRIEEQYF. CDR3 coding DNA: TGCAGTGCTAGGGACAGGGGGCGCATCGAGGAGCAGTACTTC.

V usage is TRBV20-1 and J usage is TRBJ2-2, with 7 bases identical to TRBD2. Germline V CDR1 and CDR2: DFQATT, SNEGSKA (reference sequence). Losses at the gene ends were 0 bases for V and 5 bases for J; bases not matched to a gene: 12. The CDR3 loop spans 17 amino acids. CDR3 in amino acids: CSARDPLAELRTGELFF. The CDR3 nucleotides are TGCAGTGCTAGAGATCCCCTAGCGGAATTGCGGACCGGGGAGCTGTTTTTT.

The chain couples TRBV8-2 to TRBJ1-2; the table gives TRBD1 as D, unverified against the DNA. TRBV8-2 is a documented pseudogene. This CDR3 is built from 13 residues. The CDR3 protein is CGDRDSKFYGYTF. CDR3 coding DNA: TGTGGGGACAGGGACTCTAAGTTCTATGGCTACACCTTC.

In its sample, this clonotype was seen a few times. The V call is TRBV7-2, the J call TRBJ2-7; 11 bases map to TRBD2. CDR1 and CDR2 (germline): SGHTA, FQGNSA. The CDR3 spans 15 residues. The J segment lost 0 bases and the V segment lost 3 bases, leaving 1 base of the junction unmatched. The CDR3 is CASSFTSGGSYEQYF. The CDR3 nucleotides read TGTGCCAGCAGCTTTACTAGCGGGGGCTCCTACGAGCAGTACTTC.

Comments on this clonotype: With a much larger clone just one base away, this may be a read error. CDR3 sequence reads: CAWSSQGVDTGELFF. In nucleotides, the CDR3 is TGTGCCTGGAGTTCACAGGGGGTTGACACCGGGGAGCTGTTTTTT. V usage is TRBV30 and J usage is TRBJ2-2, with 8 positions matching TRBD1. Trimming at V came to 2 bases and at J to 3 bases, leaving 5 bases not matched to a gene. This CDR3 has 15 residues. Germline CDR1 and CDR2: GTSNPN and SVGIG (reference sequence).

This clonotype was seen a handful of times. The rearrangement links TRBV6-6 to TRBJ2-7, with a possible D match to TRBD2 (6 bases). The germline V gene encodes CDR1 MNHNY and CDR2 SVGAGI (reference sequence). V lost 5 bases to trimming and J lost 3 bases, with 14 bases between them. The CDR3 spans 14 residues. The CDR3 is CASSLRRDDYEQYF. The CDR3 DNA reads TGTGCCAGCAGTCTTCGGCGGGACGACTACGAGCAGTACTTC.